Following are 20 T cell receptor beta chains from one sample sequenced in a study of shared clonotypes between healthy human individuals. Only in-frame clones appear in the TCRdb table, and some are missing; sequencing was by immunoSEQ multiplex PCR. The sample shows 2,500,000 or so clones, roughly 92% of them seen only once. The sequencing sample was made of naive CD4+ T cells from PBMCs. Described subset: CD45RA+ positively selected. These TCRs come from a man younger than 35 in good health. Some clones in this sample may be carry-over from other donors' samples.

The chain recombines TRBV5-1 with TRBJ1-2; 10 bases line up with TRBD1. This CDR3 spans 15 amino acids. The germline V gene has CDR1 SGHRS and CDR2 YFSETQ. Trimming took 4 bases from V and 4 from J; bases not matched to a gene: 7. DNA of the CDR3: TGCGCCAGCAGCCCCGGGACAGGGGTTGTCTATGGCTACACCTTC. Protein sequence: CASSPGTGVVYGYTF. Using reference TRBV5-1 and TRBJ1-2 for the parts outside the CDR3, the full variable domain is KAGVTQTPRYLIKTRGQQVTLSCSPISGHRSVSWYQQTPGQGLQFLFEYFSETQRNKGNFPGRFSGRQFSNSRSEMNVSTLELGDSALYLCASSPGTGVVYGYTFGSGTRLTVV.

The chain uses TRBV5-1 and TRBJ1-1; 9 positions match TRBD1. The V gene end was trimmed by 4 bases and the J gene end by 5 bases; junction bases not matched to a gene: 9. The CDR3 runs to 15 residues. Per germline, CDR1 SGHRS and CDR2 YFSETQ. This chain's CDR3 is CASSKGTGRGTEAFF. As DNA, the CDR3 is TGCGCCAGCAGCAAAGGGACAGGGAGGGGTACTGAAGCTTTCTTT.

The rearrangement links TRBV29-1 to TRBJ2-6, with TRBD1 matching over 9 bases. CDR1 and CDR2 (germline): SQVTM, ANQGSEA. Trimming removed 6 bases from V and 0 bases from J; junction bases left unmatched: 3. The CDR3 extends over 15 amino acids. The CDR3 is CSVGTGPSGANVLTF. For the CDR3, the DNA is TGCAGCGTGGGGACAGGGCCCTCTGGGGCCAACGTCCTGACTTTC.

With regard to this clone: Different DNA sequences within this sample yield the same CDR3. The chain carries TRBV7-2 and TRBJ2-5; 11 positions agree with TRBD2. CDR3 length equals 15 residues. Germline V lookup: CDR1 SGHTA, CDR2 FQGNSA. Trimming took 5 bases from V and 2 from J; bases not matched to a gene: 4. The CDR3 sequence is CASSRGLAGQETQYF. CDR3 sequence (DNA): TGTGCCAGCAGCCGCGGACTAGCGGGTCAAGAGACCCAGTACTTC.

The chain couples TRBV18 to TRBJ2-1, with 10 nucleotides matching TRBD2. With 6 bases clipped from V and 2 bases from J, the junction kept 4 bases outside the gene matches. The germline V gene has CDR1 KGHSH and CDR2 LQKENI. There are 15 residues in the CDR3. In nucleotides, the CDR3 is TGTGCCAGCTCGATAGCGGGAGGTACCTACAATGAGCAGTTCTTC. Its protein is CASSIAGGTYNEQFF.

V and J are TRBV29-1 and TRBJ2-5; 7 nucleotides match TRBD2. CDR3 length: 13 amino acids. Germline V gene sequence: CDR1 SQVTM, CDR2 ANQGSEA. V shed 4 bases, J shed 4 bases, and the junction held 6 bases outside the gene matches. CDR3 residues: CSVVAGVGETQYF. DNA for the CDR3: TGCAGCGTTGTTGCGGGAGTAGGAGAGACCCAGTACTTC.

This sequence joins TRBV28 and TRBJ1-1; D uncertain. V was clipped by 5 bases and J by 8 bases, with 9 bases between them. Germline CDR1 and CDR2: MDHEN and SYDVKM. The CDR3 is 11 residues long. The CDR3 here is CASSKEGEAFF. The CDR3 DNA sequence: TGTGCCAGCAGTAAGGAGGGAGAAGCTTTCTTT.

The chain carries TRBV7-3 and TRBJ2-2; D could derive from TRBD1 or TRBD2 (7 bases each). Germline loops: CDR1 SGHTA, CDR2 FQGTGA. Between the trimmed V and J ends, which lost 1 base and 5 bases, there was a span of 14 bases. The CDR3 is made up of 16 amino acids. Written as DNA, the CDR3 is TGTGCCAGCAGCTTAATCCCTCAGGGGGGGACCGGGGAGCTGTTTTTT. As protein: CASSLIPQGGTGELFF.

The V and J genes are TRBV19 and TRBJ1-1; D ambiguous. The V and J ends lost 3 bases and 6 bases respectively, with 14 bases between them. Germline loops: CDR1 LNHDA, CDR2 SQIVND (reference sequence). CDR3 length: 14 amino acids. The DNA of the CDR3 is TGTGCCAGTAGTATGGGCACGCCTGGGGCTGAAGCTTTCTTT. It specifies CASSMGTPGAEAFF.

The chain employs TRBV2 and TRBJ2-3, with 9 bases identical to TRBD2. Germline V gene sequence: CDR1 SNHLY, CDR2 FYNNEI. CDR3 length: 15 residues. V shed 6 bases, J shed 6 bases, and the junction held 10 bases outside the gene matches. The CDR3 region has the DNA TGTGCCAGCAGGCCCCAGGCGACTAGCGGCGATACGCAGTATTTT. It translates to CASRPQATSGDTQYF.

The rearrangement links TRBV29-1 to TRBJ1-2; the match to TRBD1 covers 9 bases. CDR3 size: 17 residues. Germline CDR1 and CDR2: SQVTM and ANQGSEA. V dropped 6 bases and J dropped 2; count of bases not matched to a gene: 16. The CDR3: CSVAGGGQGRGNYGYTF. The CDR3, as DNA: TGCAGCGTCGCCGGGGGGGGACAGGGTAGAGGAAACTATGGCTACACCTTC.

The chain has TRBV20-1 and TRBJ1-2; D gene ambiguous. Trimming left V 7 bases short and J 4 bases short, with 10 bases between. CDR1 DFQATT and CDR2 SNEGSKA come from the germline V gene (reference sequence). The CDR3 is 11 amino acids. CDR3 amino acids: CSVTQGYGYTF. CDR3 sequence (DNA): TGCAGTGTCACCCAAGGCTATGGCTACACCTTC.

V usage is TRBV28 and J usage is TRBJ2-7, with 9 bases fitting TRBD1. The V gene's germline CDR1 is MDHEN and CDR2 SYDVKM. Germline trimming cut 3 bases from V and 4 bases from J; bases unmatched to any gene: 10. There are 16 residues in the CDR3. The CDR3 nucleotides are TGTGCCAGCAGTTTTTCCGGACAGGGGAGGGCGTACGAGCAGTACTTC. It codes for CASSFSGQGRAYEQYF.

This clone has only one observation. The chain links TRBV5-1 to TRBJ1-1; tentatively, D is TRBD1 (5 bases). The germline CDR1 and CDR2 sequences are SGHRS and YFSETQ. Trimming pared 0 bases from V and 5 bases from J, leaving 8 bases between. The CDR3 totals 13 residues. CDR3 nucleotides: TGCGCCAGCAGCTTGGCGACAGCGACTGAAGCTTTCTTT. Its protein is CASSLATATEAFF.

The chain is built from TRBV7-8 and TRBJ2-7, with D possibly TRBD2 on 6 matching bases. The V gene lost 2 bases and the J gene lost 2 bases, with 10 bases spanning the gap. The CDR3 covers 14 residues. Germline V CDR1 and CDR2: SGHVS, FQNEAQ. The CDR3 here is CASSLRRETYEQYF. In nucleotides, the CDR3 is TGTGCCAGCAGCTTACGACGGGAGACCTACGAGCAGTACTTC.

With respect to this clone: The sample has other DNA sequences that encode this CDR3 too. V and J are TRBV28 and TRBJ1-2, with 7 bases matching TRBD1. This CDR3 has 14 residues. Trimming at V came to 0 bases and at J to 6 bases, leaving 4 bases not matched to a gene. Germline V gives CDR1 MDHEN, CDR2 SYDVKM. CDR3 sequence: CASSLWVGGNGYTF. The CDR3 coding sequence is TGTGCCAGCAGTTTATGGGTAGGGGGCAATGGCTACACCTTC.

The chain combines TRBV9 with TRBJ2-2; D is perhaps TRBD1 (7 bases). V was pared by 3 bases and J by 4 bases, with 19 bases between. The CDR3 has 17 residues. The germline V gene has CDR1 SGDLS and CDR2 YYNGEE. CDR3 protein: CASSARQGGGFTGELFF. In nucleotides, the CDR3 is TGTGCCAGCAGCGCCCGACAGGGAGGAGGGTTCACCGGGGAGCTGTTTTTT.

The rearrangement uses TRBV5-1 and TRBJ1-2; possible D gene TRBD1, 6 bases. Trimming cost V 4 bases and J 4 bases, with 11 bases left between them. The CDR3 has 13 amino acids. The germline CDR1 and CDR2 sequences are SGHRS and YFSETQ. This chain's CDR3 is CASSTEGGYGYTF. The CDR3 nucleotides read TGCGCCAGCAGCACGGAGGGGGGCTATGGCTACACCTTC.

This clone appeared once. CDR3 coding DNA: TGTGCCATAGGGGCTAGCGGCCGTTACACAGATACGCAGTATTTT. Translation: CAIGASGRYTDTQYF. V usage is TRBV6-1 and J usage is TRBJ2-3, with 7 nucleotides matching TRBD2. The CDR3 covers 15 residues. Unmatched junction bases numbered 12, after V lost 10 bases and J lost 2 bases. Per the germline V gene, CDR1 is MNHNS and CDR2 is SASEGT.

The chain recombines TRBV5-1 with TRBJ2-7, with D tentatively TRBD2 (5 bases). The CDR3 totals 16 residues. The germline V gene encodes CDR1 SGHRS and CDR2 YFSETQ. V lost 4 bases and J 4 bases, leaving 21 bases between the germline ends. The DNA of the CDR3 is TGCGCCAGCAGCCTATCAGCCGCGACGGAGGTATACGAGCAGTACTTC. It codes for CASSLSAATEVYEQYF.